The 13 T cell receptor beta chains listed next were all sequenced from one sample in a study of cytomegalovirus exposure and HLA in healthy donors (dated by TCRdb to the late 2010s). Libraries were made using the immunoSEQ multiplex PCR assay. For the multiplex PCR, a mixture combining 60 forward primers for TCR Vbeta segments and 13 reverse primers for TCR Jbeta segments was used. Drawn from immuneACCESS, this table holds only the in-frame rearrangements with V and J called that TCRdb kept. Clones are partly lost; checked studies trace under half to an unresolved V gene and leave the rest unexplained. This sample is represented by some 240,000 clones; almost 80% of them were singletons. Approximately 3.9% of the sample is in the top ten clones. What was sequenced was PBMCs. The receptor set was obtained from a male donor in good health and CMV-seronegative.

The chain links TRBV2 to TRBJ2-7, with D possibly TRBD1 on 6 matching bases. Germline V gene sequence: CDR1 SNHLY, CDR2 FYNNEI. V shed 8 bases and J shed 4 bases, with 12 bases lying between them. The CDR3 has 12 residues. CDR3 protein: CASGGVGYEQYF. The CDR3 nucleotides read TGTGCCAGCGGGGGCGTAGGATACGAGCAGTACTTC.

This clone occurred a few times. This sequence joins TRBV6-6 and TRBJ2-1, with D maybe TRBD2 (5 bases). The ends were cut back, 5 bases at V and 6 bases at J, with 11 bases in the middle. The CDR3 sequence is 13 residues long. Per the germline V gene, CDR1 is MNHNY and CDR2 is SVGAGI (reference sequence). Here the CDR3 DNA reads TGTGCCAGCAGTATCGAACTAGGCAATGAGCAGTTCTTC. Residues: CASSIELGNEQFF.

This chain's CDR3 is CATKTDANTGELFF. For the CDR3, the DNA is TGTGCCACCAAGACAGACGCGAACACCGGGGAGCTGTTTTTT. The rearrangement links TRBV18 to TRBJ2-2, with D possibly matching TRBD1 (5 bases). This CDR3 spans 14 amino acids. The V and J ends lost 10 bases and 0 bases respectively, with 12 bases between them. The germline V gene has CDR1 KGHSH and CDR2 LQKENI.

Details on this clone: Compared with germline, one end of the junction differs, possibly owing to a read error. The V call is TRBV7-9, the J call TRBJ2-2; the D gene is possibly TRBD1 (6 bases). CDR1 SEHNR and CDR2 FQNEAQ come from the germline V gene (reference sequence). This CDR3 has 15 amino acids. The CDR3 nucleotides read TGTTCCAGCAGCCTATACAGGGCTGGGGACGGGGAGCTGTTTTTT. Protein: CSSSLYRAGDGELFF.

J is TRBJ2-7 and V is TRBV19, with a possible D match to TRBD2 (6 bases). V was cut by 1 base and J by 4 bases, with 11 bases left in between. Germline V gene lookup returns CDR1 LNHDA and CDR2 SQIVND (reference sequence). This CDR3 spans 14 amino acids. CDR3 in DNA: TGTGCCAGTAGTATAGTGGCTAGCGCGTACGAGCAGTACTTC. Translated, it gives CASSIVASAYEQYF.

V usage is TRBV21-1 and J usage is TRBJ2-2; the table assigns TRBD1, which was not confirmed against the DNA. TRBV21-1 is a documented pseudogene. The CDR3 has 16 residues. The CDR3 coding sequence is TGTGCCAGCAGCAAGTGCAAGGGGCAGAGCACCGGGGAGCTGTTTTTT. Amino acids: CASSKCKGQSTGELFF.

The CDR3 DNA is TGTGCCAGCAGCGTACCCGGGAGAGGGAATGAGCAGTTCTTC. As protein: CASSVPGRGNEQFF. The chain combines TRBV9 with TRBJ2-1, with a weak D call TRBD2 (6 bases). Trimming removed 1 base from V and 7 bases from J, with 12 bases in between. Germline V lookup: CDR1 SGDLS, CDR2 YYNGEE. The CDR3 is 14 amino acids.

The chain links TRBV6-5 to TRBJ2-2; 9 nucleotides match TRBD1. Germline V gene sequence: CDR1 MNHEY, CDR2 SVGAGI. Losses at the gene ends were 6 bases for V and 7 bases for J; bases not matched to a gene: 9. The CDR3 has 15 residues. CDR3 region: CASSPDRGRNGELFF. DNA for the CDR3: TGTGCCAGCAGCCCCGACAGGGGGAGGAACGGGGAGCTGTTTTTT.

The chain uses TRBV19 and TRBJ2-4; 8 bases map to TRBD2. The V segment lost 4 bases and the J segment 8 bases; nucleotides outside the gene matches: 10. This CDR3 is 15 amino acids long. The germline CDR1 and CDR2 sequences are LNHDA and SQIVND (reference sequence). The chain's CDR3 is CASSTGGGPVDIQYF. In DNA, the CDR3 is TGTGCCAGTAGTACGGGAGGGGGGCCTGTTGACATTCAGTACTTC.

This clone was counted only a few times. The chain is built from TRBV6-6 and TRBJ1-5, with a weak D call TRBD1 (5 bases). The CDR3 has 13 residues. The V end lost 8 bases, the J end lost 7 bases, and 15 bases lay between the germline ends. CDR1 and CDR2 from the germline V gene are MNHNY and SVGAGI (reference sequence). The CDR3 loop reads CASRPDTRQPQHF. The CDR3 coding sequence is TGTGCCAGCCGTCCGGACACCCGGCAGCCCCAGCATTTT.

The chain recombines TRBV5-1 with TRBJ2-5; the match to TRBD2 covers 9 bases. CDR3 length: 15 residues. The trim removed 0 bases at V and 11 bases at J, leaving 11 bases unmatched. CDR1 is SGHRS and CDR2 is YFSETQ in the germline V gene. This CDR3 is CASSLAPSGTGEQYF. Here the CDR3 DNA reads TGCGCCAGCAGCTTGGCTCCTAGCGGGACTGGTGAGCAGTACTTC.

This clone has ten or more counts. The V and J genes are TRBV19 and TRBJ1-5; 8 nucleotides agree with TRBD1. Germline CDR1 is LNHDA and CDR2 is SQIVND (reference sequence). This CDR3 is 14 amino acids long. Unmatched junction bases numbered 8, after V lost 7 bases and J lost 6 bases. Written as DNA, the CDR3 is TGTGCCAGTACTGGGACAGGCCCTTCTCAGCCCCAGCATTTT. Translation: CASTGTGPSQPQHF.

This chain connects TRBV29-1 to TRBJ1-3; D unclear. V lost 0 bases to trimming and J lost 0 bases, with 24 bases between them. CDR1 and CDR2 (germline): SQVTM, ANQGSEA. The CDR3 length is 20 residues. Here the CDR3 reads CSVEDGPAVSGYYSGNTIYF. DNA for the CDR3: TGCAGCGTTGAAGATGGCCCTGCGGTCTCGGGTTATTACTCTGGAAACACCATATATTTT.